Below are 3 T cell receptor beta chains sequenced from a single sample in a study of shared clonotypes between healthy human individuals. The method was immunoSEQ multiplex PCR; TCRdb's version includes in-frame clones alone and lacks a portion of them. The sample records around 1.5 million clones, 95% to 99% being singletons. Sequencing used naive CD4+ T cells sorted from blood. Sample subset: CD45RA+ positively selected. All receptors derive from a man aged 25-40 years in good health.

This rearrangement joins TRBV11-2 to TRBJ2-1; the match to TRBD2 covers 10 bases. Germline CDR1 and CDR2: SGHAT and FQNNGV. This CDR3 has 17 residues. Losses at the gene ends were 4 bases for V and 3 bases for J; bases not matched to a gene: 9. CDR3 sequence: CASSWVSGRVGYNEQFF. Written as DNA, the CDR3 is TGTGCCAGCAGCTGGGTCAGCGGGAGGGTAGGCTACAATGAGCAGTTCTTC.

This clone occurred once. The chain has TRBV9 and TRBJ2-3; 8 bases line up with TRBD2. The CDR3 is made up of 16 amino acids. Germline CDR1 SGDLS, CDR2 YYNGEE. V was clipped by 1 base and J by 8 bases; unmatched bases: 12. The CDR3 here is CASSVISGSGLGTQYF. In nucleotides, the CDR3 is TGTGCCAGCAGCGTAATCAGCGGGAGCGGGCTTGGTACGCAGTATTTT.

On this clone itself: This sample also contains other DNA sequences that code for the same CDR3. The V gene is TRBV9, the J gene TRBJ2-3, with unresolved D. From germline, CDR1 is SGDLS and CDR2 YYNGEE. V shed 3 bases and J shed 0 bases, with 11 bases lying between them. The CDR3 has 15 residues. The chain's CDR3 is CASSALGASTDTQYF. As DNA, the CDR3 is TGTGCCAGCAGCGCGTTAGGTGCTAGCACAGATACGCAGTATTTT.